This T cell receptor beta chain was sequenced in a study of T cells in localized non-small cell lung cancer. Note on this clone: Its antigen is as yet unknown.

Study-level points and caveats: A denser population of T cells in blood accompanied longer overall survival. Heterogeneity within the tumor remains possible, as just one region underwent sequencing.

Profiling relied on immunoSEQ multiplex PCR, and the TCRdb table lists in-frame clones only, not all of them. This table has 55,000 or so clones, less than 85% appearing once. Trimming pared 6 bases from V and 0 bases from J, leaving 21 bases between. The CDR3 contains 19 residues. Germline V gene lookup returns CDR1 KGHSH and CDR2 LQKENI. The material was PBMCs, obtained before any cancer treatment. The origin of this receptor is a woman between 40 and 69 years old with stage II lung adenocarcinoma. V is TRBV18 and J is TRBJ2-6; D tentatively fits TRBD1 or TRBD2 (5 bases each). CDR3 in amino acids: CASSKPSGTASSGANVLTF. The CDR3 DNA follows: TGTGCCAGCTCTAAACCGTCCGGGACGGCAAGCTCTGGGGCCAACGTCCTGACTTTC.